This T cell receptor beta chain was recorded in a study of blood T cell repertoires in COVID-19. Whole-study context: Sites in the United States, Italy and Spain provided acute and convalescent COVID-19 samples.

Measured with immunoSEQ multiplex PCR; TCRdb has only the in-frame clones, and not every one. The data contain around 100,000 clones, more than 80% of them singletons. This CDR3 is built from 14 residues. CDR1 is LNHDA, CDR2 SQIVND, per germline (reference sequence). The V and J ends lost 4 bases and 5 bases, in that order; junction bases with no gene match: 2. A Seattle source enrolled patients during active infection and followed them longitudinally. Sequenced: peripheral blood. This chain links TRBV19 with TRBJ2-5; 12 bases agree with TRBD2. The sequence derives from a woman aged 55-70 years with COVID-19, enrolled during active disease. The CDR3 loop reads CASSTGLAGETQYF. Written as DNA, the CDR3 is TGTGCCAGTAGTACGGGACTAGCGGGTGAGACCCAGTACTTC. The full variable domain, completed using reference TRBV19 and TRBJ2-5, is DGGITQSPKYLFRKEGQNVTLSCEQNLNHDAMYWYRQDPGQGLRLIYYSQIVNDFQKGDIAEGYSVSREKKESFPLTVTSAQKNPTAFYLCASSTGLAGETQYFGPGTRLLVL.